One T cell receptor beta chain is described in this entry. Its matching antigen is unknown. This entry comes from a study of T cell responses to AZD1222 COVID-19 vaccine. Broader study findings: Only five to seven individuals given AZD1222 were seropositive at baseline. Repertoires were sampled only after the peak T cell response. With two AZD1222 doses given, Spike-specific TCR breadth and depth both rose. A mostly white British donor set with more females was recruited, and clonal diversity was possibly underestimated.

Repertoires were generated with immunoSEQ multiplex PCR, while TCRdb's copy carries only in-frame clones and drops some. The table lists roughly 150,000 clones, 85% to 95% of them singletons. Germline lookup yields CDR1 SGHRS and CDR2 YFSETQ. With V trimmed by 0 bases and J by 1 base, 3 bases remained unmatched. The CDR3 has 15 residues. Sequenced material: peripheral blood, taken 28 days after the second AZD1222 dose. This TCR was recovered from an adult who received the AZD1222 COVID-19 vaccine. The chain uses TRBV5-1 and TRBJ1-1; 7 positions agree with TRBD1. The CDR3 nucleotides are TGCGCCAGCAGCTTGGGGTGGACAGGGAACACTGAAGCTTTCTTT. Its translation is CASSLGWTGNTEAFF.